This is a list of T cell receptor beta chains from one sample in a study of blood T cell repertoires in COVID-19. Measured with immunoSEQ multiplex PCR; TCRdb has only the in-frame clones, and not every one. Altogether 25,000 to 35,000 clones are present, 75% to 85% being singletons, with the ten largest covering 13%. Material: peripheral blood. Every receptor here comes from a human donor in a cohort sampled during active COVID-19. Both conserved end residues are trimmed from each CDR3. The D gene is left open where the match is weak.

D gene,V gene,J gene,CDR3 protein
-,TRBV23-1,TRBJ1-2,ASSQLPVGGDYGYT
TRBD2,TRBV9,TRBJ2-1,ASSVESAGGYNEQF
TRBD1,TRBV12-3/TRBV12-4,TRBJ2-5,ASSRQGRETQY
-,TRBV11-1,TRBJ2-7,ASSLAYSSYEQY
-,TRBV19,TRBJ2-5,ASGGGGQETQY
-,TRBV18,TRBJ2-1,ASSPNQGWHSYNEQF
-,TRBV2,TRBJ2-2,ASSAQGQNTGELF
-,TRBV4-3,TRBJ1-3,ASSQEVVGRRNTIY
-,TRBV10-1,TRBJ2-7,ASSDTGKSYEQY
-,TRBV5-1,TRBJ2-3,ASSRTGLGDTQY
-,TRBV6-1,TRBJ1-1,ASSEAAGRTEAF
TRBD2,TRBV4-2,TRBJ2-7,ASSQVLAGGSSGEQY
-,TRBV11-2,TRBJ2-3,ASSSLQGTSTDTQY
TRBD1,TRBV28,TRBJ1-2,ASSDGTASNYGYT
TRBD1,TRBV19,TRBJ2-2,ASRTDRGRTGELF
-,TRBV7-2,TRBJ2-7,ASSSAGHLYEQY
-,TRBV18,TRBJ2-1,ASSPRAGDNEQF
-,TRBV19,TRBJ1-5,ASSIAQIFNQPQH
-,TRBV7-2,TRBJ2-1,ASSKDRGSYNEQF
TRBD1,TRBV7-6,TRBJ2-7,ASSLGNRGRNYEQY
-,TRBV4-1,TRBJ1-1,ASSQVVAGATEAF
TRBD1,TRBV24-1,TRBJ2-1,ATSDFGTGSNEQF
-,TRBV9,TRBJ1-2,ASSVDTYYGYT
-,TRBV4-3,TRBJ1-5,ASSQDINYSNQPQH
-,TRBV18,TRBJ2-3,ASSPPTGTDTQY
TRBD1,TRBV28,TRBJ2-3,ASSIPWDSRTDTQY
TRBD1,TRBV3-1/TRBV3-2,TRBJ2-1,ASSQTGSSYNEQF
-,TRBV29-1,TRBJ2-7,SVEVSGLYEQY
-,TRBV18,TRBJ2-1,ASSPPLRDNEQF
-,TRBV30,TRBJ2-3,AWASHGFSTDTQY
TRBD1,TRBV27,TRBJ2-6,ASSLSTGGGGANVLT
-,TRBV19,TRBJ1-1,ASRMTGTILTEAF
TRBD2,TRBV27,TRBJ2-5,ASSRTSGGAGRETQY
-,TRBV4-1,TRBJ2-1,ASSQEGRGTAYNEQF
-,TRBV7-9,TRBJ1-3,ASSLRGDSGNTIY